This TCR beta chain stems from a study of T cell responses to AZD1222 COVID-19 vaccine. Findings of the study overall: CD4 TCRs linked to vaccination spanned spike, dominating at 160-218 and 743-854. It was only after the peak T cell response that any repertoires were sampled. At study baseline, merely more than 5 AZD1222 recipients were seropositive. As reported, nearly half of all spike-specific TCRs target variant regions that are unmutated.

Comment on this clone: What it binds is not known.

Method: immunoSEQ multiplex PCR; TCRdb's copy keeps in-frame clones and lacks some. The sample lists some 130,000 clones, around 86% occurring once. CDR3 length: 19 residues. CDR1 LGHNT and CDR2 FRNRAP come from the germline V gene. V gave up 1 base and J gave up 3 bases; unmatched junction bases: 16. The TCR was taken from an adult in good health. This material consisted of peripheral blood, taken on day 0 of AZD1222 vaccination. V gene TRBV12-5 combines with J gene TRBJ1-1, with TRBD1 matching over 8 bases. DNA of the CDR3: TGTGCTAGTGGTTTGGATACCGGAACGCAGACAGGGGTGTACACTGAAGCTTTCTTT. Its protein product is CASGLDTGTQTGVYTEAFF. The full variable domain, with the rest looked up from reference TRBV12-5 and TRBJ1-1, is DARVTQTPRHKVTEMGQEVTMRCQPILGHNTVFWYRQTMMQGLELLAYFRNRAPLDDSGMPKDRFSAEMPDATLATLKIQPSEPRDSAVYFCASGLDTGTQTGVYTEAFFGQGTRLTVV.